This TCR beta chain was sequenced for a study of blood T cell repertoires in COVID-19. Study at large: Samples of COVID-19 (acute and convalescent) were obtained from the United States, Italy and Spain.

Clones were sequenced by immunoSEQ multiplex PCR, and TCRdb holds only the in-frame ones, with some missing. This repertoire shows some 190,000 clones, 80% found once; its top ten account for approximately 15%. Per the germline V gene, CDR1 is SNHLY and CDR2 is FYNNEI. Unmatched junction bases numbered 9, after V lost 4 bases and J lost 10 bases. The length of the CDR3 is 13 residues. Exposed volunteers were people who met a COVID-19 case within 2 weeks before study entry. Sequenced input: PBMCs or T cells enriched from blood (not recorded which). The chain has TRBV2 and TRBJ1-1; 7 bases are shared with TRBD1. This clonotype was sampled from a man in his sixties who had been exposed to COVID-19. The CDR3: CASSGGGGGRAFF. In nucleotides, the CDR3 is TGTGCCAGCAGTGGTGGAGGGGGCGGGCGAGCTTTCTTT.